These 20 T cell receptor beta chains were sequenced from one sample in a study of blood T cells in healthy people across ages. A J-beta primer mix and a sample-barcoded 5' primer were used in a second PCR of roughly 6 to 12 cycles. A single record per CDR3 protein comes from TCRdb applying MiXCR to the 5' RACE reads. Of 1.5 million to 2 million distinct CDR3 sequences listed, roughly two fifths are singletons. The sequencing input was blood. Receptor source: a human donor in good health.

This clonotype has only a few counts. The chain has TRBV4-3 and TRBJ2-1, with 10 bases matching TRBD1. Germline lookup yields CDR1 LGHNA and CDR2 YSLEER. This CDR3 has 14 amino acids. V shed 1 base, J shed 8 bases, and the junction held 2 bases outside the gene matches. CDR3 DNA: TGCGCCAGCAGCCAAGTGACAGGGGGCTATGAGCAGTTCTTC. This encodes CASSQVTGGYEQFF.

Concerning this clonotype itself: One end of the junction varies from germline; a read error may be responsible. The CDR3 region has the DNA TGCAGGGCTAGAGATGGGGGTTACCAGTTCTTC. Amino acid sequence: CRARDGGYQFF. The chain joins TRBV20-1 to TRBJ2-1; D tentatively reads TRBD1 or TRBD2 (5 bases each). CDR1 is DFQATT, CDR2 SNEGSKA, per germline (reference sequence). The CDR3 runs 11 residues.

The gene calls are TRBV9 and TRBJ2-5; 9 bases fit TRBD2. This CDR3 is built from 15 residues. Germline V CDR1 and CDR2: SGDLS, YYNGEE. After removal of 0 bases from V and 5 bases from J, the junction contained 5 bases not matched to a gene. The CDR3 is CASSVGGLASETQYF. As DNA, the CDR3 is TGTGCCAGCAGCGTAGGGGGACTAGCCTCGGAGACCCAGTACTTC.

This clonotype was seen a few times. Germline and junction disagree at one end, which may indicate a read error. This sequence joins TRBV11-3 and TRBJ2-1, with 15 bases aligning to TRBD2. The CDR3 is 15 residues long. CDR1 is SGHNT and CDR2 is YENEEA in the germline V gene. The CDR3 sequence: CASSRGLAGGNERFF. CDR3 sequence (DNA): TGTGCCAGCAGCCGTGGACTAGCGGGGGGGAATGAGCGGTTCTTC.

CDR3 in DNA: TGTGCCAGCGGGACGCTCTATGGTTCCCTCCACTTT. Translated: CASGTLYGSLHF. The chain carries TRBV12-3 or TRBV12-4 and TRBJ1-6, with a weak D call TRBD1 (5 bases). The CDR3 runs to 12 residues. The V and J ends lost 8 bases and 14 bases respectively, with 16 bases between them.

A few counts support this clonotype. The rearrangement uses TRBV24-1 and TRBJ1-2; 7 positions match TRBD1. Per the germline V gene, CDR1 is KGHDR and CDR2 is SFDVKD. CDR3 length: 15 residues. V shed 5 bases, J shed 7 bases, and the junction held 12 bases outside the gene matches. CDR3 nucleotides: TGTGCCACCAGTGGCCAATCGGGACAGAGCATTGGCTACACCTTC. Its translation: CATSGQSGQSIGYTF.

This clonotype was seen a few times. The chain carries TRBV20-1 and TRBJ2-3, with 10 bases aligning to TRBD2. Trimming removed 0 bases from V and 3 bases from J; junction bases left unmatched: 6. Germline assignment: CDR1 DFQATT and CDR2 SNEGSKA (reference sequence). The CDR3 extends over 16 amino acids. As DNA, the CDR3 is TGCAGTGCTAGAGACCACGGACTAGCGGAAACAGATACGCAGTATTTT. This translates into CSARDHGLAETDTQYF.

This clonotype has just a few counts. The V gene is TRBV27, the J gene TRBJ1-5, with D possibly TRBD1 on 6 matching bases. Looked up from germline, CDR1 is MNHEY and CDR2 is SMNVEV (reference sequence). V lost 5 bases and J 4 bases, leaving 9 bases between the germline ends. CDR3 length: 13 amino acids. CDR3 coding DNA: TGTGCCAGCAGTATGGACAGAAATCAGCCCCAGCATTTT. Translated, it gives CASSMDRNQPQHF.

The rearrangement links TRBV5-1 to TRBJ2-7; 9 bases map to TRBD1. The length of the CDR3 is 14 residues. Germline values: CDR1 SGHRS, CDR2 YFSETQ. Losses at the gene ends were 5 bases for V and 6 bases for J; bases not matched to a gene: 9. Written as DNA, the CDR3 is TGCGCCAGCAGACCACAGGGGGCTTGGGGCGAGCAGTACTTC. Translating it yields CASRPQGAWGEQYF.

A few counts support this clonotype. The V gene is TRBV29-1, the J gene TRBJ2-1; possibly TRBD2 for D (7 bases). CDR1 SQVTM and CDR2 ANQGSEA come from the germline V gene. With 0 bases removed from V and 3 bases from J, the gap between germline ends came to 18 bases. The CDR3 is 17 residues long. DNA of the CDR3: TGCAGCGTTGAAGAAAGCGGGGCCGGGACATTCTACAATGAGCAGTTCTTC. Translation gives CSVEESGAGTFYNEQFF.

The chain uses TRBV7-2 and TRBJ2-2; 12 bases align to TRBD2. With 1 base clipped from V and 3 bases from J, the junction kept 3 bases outside the gene matches. This CDR3 is 17 amino acids long. Per the germline V gene, CDR1 is SGHTA and CDR2 is FQGNSA. CDR3 residues: CASSLDRLAGDTGELFF. The CDR3 DNA reads as TGTGCCAGCAGCTTAGACAGACTAGCGGGGGACACCGGGGAGCTGTTTTTT.

V and J are TRBV6-5 and TRBJ1-3; D may be TRBD1 (5 bases). The V end lost 3 bases, the J end lost 3 bases, and 15 bases lay between the germline ends. CDR1 and CDR2 (germline): MNHEY, SVGAGI. The CDR3 runs 16 residues. CDR3 nucleotide sequence: TGTGCCAGCAGTTATCGGAAAGGGACTTTTGGAAACACCATATATTTT. It is translated as CASSYRKGTFGNTIYF.

This clonotype was observed once. This chain connects TRBV6-2 or TRBV6-3 to TRBJ1-2, with D unresolved. Germline V gene lookup returns CDR1 MNHEY and CDR2 SVGEGT. V was trimmed by 0 bases and J by 2 bases, leaving 10 bases between them. This CDR3 has 15 residues. The CDR3 DNA reads as TGTGCCAGCAGTTACTCGATGCACAGAAACTATGGCTACACCTTC. Translating it yields CASSYSMHRNYGYTF.

Only a few counts were recorded for this clonotype. This chain joins TRBV6-6 and TRBJ2-7; 10 bases align to TRBD1. Trimming at V came to 0 bases and at J to 3 bases, leaving 8 bases not matched to a gene. The CDR3 contains 17 residues. Germline CDR1 and CDR2: MNHNY and SVGAGI (reference sequence). The CDR3 DNA reads as TGTGCCAGCAGTTACTCGACAGGGGGCAGTGCGGACTACGAGCAGTACTTC. Protein: CASSYSTGGSADYEQYF.

This clonotype was counted a few times. This sequence joins TRBV5-6 and TRBJ2-7; D unresolved. Trimming took off 5 bases at V and 3 bases at J, with 21 bases between the two ends. CDR3 length: 16 amino acids. CDR1 is SGHDT, CDR2 YYEEEE, per germline. The CDR3: CASSGIPSGNLYEQYF. For the CDR3, the DNA is TGTGCCAGCAGTGGAATTCCGTCAGGTAACCTCTACGAGCAGTACTTC.

This chain connects TRBV12-3 or TRBV12-4 to TRBJ2-5; unclear D gene. The end of the DNA is better explained by TRBJ2-7, so the J call may be wrong. The CDR3 has 11 amino acids. This CDR3 reads CASSSQTEQYF. In DNA, the CDR3 is TGTGCCAGCAGTTCCCAGACCGAGCAGTACTTC.

This clonotype was seen only once. This chain connects TRBV11-2 to TRBJ2-7; tentatively, D is TRBD1 (5 bases). Trimming took 0 bases from V and 2 from J, leaving 11 bases between them. The CDR3 covers 15 residues. From germline, CDR1 is SGHAT and CDR2 FQNNGV. The CDR3 region is CASSLDRQGPYEQYF. The CDR3 bases are TGTGCCAGCAGCTTAGACAGGCAGGGCCCCTACGAGCAGTACTTC. The variable domain in full, with the rest retrieved from reference TRBV11-2 and TRBJ2-7, is EAGVAQSPRYKIIEKRQSVAFWCNPISGHATLYWYQQILGQGPKLLIQFQNNGVVDDSQLPKDRFSAERLKGVDSTLKIQPAKLEDSAVYLCASSLDRQGPYEQYFGPGTRLTVT.

This clonotype occurred a few times. V gene TRBV6-1 combines with J gene TRBJ1-4; possible D gene TRBD1, 6 bases. Germline values: CDR1 MNHNS, CDR2 SASEGT. The ends were cut back, 0 bases at V and 8 bases at J, with 16 bases in the middle. CDR3 length equals 16 residues. CDR3 sequence (DNA): TGTGCCAGCAGTGAAGCGTTGGGGGCGGGAAGCGAAAAACTGTTTTTT. This encodes CASSEALGAGSEKLFF.

V and J are TRBV18 and TRBJ2-5, with D tentatively TRBD1 or TRBD2 (5 bases each). Germline assignment: CDR1 KGHSH and CDR2 LQKENI. Trimming took off 2 bases at V and 11 bases at J, with 18 bases between the two ends. The CDR3 is 14 amino acids. CDR3 bases: TGTGCCAGCTCACCAAAGACTCCGGTGGGGGAGCAGTACTTC. Protein sequence: CASSPKTPVGEQYF.

J is TRBJ2-5 and V is TRBV20-1; no firm D call. The V end was cut by 4 bases, the J end by 3 bases, with 9 bases between. From germline, CDR1 is DFQATT and CDR2 SNEGSKA (reference sequence). CDR3 length: 12 amino acids. CDR3 nucleotide sequence: TGCAGTGCTAAGGCGGATGAAGAGACCCAGTACTTC. Encoded protein: CSAKADEETQYF.